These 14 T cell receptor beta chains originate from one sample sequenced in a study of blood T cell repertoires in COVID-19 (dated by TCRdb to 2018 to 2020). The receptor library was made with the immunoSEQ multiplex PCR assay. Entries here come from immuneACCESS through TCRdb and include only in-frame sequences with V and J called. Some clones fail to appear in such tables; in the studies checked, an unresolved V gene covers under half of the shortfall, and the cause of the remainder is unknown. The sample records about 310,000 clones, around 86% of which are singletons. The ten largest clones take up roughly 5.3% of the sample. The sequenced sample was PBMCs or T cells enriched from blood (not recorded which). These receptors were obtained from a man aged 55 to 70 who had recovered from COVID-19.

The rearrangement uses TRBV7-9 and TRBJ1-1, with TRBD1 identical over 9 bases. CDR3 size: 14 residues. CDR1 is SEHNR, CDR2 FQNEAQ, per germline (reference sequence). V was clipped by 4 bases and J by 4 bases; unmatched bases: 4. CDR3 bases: TGTGCCAGCAGCTGGACAGGGGTTAGCACTGAAGCTTTCTTT. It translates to CASSWTGVSTEAFF.

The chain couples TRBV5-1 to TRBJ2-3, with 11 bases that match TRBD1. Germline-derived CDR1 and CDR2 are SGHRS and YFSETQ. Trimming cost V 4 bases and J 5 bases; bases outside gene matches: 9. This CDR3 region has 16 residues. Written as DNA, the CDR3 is TGCGCCAGCAGCGTCCCGGACAGGGGGCTTGGAGATACGCAGTATTTT. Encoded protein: CASSVPDRGLGDTQYF.

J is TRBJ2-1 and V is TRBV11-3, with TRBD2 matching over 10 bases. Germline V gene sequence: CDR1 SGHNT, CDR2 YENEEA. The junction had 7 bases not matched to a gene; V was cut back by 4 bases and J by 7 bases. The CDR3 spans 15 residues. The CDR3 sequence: CASSSSGRETNEQFF. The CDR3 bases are TGTGCCAGCAGCTCCAGCGGGAGGGAGACAAATGAGCAGTTCTTC.

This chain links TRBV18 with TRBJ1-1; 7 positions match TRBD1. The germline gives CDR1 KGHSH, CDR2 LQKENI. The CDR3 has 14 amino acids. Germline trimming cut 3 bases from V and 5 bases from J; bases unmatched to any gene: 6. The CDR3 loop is CASSPRQGSTEAFF. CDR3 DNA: TGTGCCAGCTCACCCCGACAGGGAAGTACTGAAGCTTTCTTT. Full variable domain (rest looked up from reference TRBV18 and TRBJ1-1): NAGVMQNPRHLVRRRGQEARLRCSPMKGHSHVYWYRQLPEEGLKFMVYLQKENIIDESGMPKERFSAEFPKEGPSILRIQQVVRGDSAAYFCASSPRQGSTEAFFGQGTRLTVV.

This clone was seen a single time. CDR3 in amino acids: CATSRGPDRAPSEKLFF. The CDR3 coding sequence is TGTGCCACCAGCAGAGGTCCGGACAGGGCACCTTCTGAAAAACTGTTTTTT. The rearrangement uses TRBV15 and TRBJ1-4, with 8 bases matching TRBD1. J lost 7 bases, V lost 1 base, and 11 bases had no gene match. The CDR3 spans 17 residues. The germline CDR1 and CDR2 sequences are LNHNV and YYDKDF (reference sequence).

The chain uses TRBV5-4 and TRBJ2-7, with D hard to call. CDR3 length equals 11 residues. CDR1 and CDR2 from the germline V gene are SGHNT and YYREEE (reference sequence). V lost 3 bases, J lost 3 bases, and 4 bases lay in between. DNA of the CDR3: TGTGCCAGCAGCTCCCACTACGAGCAGTACTTC. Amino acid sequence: CASSSHYEQYF.

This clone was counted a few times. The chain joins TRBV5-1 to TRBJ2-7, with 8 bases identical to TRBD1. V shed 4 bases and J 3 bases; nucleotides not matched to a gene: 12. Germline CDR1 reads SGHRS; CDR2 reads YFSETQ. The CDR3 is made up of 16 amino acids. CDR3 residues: CASSPNSRQGYYEQYF. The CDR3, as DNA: TGCGCCAGCAGCCCCAACTCCAGACAGGGGTACTACGAGCAGTACTTC.

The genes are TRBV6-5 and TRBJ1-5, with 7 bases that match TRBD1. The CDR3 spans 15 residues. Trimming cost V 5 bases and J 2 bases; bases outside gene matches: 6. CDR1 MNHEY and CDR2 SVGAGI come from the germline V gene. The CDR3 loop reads CASSHRGQGNQPQHF. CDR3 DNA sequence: TGTGCCAGCAGTCACAGGGGTCAGGGCAATCAGCCCCAGCATTTT.

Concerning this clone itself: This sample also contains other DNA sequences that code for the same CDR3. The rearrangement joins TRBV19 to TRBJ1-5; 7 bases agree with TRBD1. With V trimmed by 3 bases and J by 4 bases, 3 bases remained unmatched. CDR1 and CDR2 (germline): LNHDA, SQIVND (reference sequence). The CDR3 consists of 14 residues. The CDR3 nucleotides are TGTGCCAGTAGTATTCAGGGGGGTAATCAGCCCCAGCATTTT. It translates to CASSIQGGNQPQHF.

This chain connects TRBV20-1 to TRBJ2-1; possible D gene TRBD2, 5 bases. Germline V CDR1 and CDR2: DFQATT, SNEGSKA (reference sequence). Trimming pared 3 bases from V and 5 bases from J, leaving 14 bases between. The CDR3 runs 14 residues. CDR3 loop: CSASGSALHNEQFF. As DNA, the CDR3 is TGCAGTGCTAGTGGTAGCGCCCTCCACAATGAGCAGTTCTTC.

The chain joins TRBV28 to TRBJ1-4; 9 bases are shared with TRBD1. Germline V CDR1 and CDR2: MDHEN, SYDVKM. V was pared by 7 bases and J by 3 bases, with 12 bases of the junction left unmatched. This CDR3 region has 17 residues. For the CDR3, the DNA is TGTGCCAGCAACTCCCCACAGGGGGCGCAGGCTAATGAAAAACTGTTTTTT. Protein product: CASNSPQGAQANEKLFF.

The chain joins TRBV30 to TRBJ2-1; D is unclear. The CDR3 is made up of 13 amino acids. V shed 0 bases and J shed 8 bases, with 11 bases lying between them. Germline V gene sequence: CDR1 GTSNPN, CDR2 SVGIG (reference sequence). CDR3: CAWSVHGHDEQFF. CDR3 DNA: TGTGCCTGGAGTGTACATGGCCACGATGAGCAGTTCTTC.

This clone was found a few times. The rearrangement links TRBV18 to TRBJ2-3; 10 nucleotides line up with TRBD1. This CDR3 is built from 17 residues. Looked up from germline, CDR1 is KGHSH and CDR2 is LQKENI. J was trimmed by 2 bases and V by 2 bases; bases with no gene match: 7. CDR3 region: CASSPWGQGKNTDTQYF. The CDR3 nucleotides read TGTGCCAGCTCACCATGGGGACAGGGGAAGAACACAGATACGCAGTATTTT.

CDR3 region: CASSRPGQGKLNEKLFF. The CDR3 coding sequence is TGTGCCAGCAGCCGACCGGGACAGGGTAAATTGAATGAAAAACTGTTTTTT. The chain recombines TRBV3-1 (or the pseudogene TRBV3-2) with TRBJ1-4; the match to TRBD1 covers 9 bases. This CDR3 contains 17 residues. CDR1 and CDR2 from the germline V gene are LGHDT and YNNKEL (reference sequence). Losses at the gene ends were 4 bases for V and 5 bases for J; bases not matched to a gene: 11.